The TCR beta chain under discussion was sequenced for a study of human T cells and chemical hapten exposure. At the level of the study: 0.01% DPC was applied to the upper back in patch tests, which were read at 6 days.

What the library attached to individual cDNA molecules were unique molecular identifiers. TCRdb reanalysed the RACE reads using MiXCR and keeps one entry per CDR3 protein. Of about 120,000 distinct CDR3 sequences listed, roughly 13% were seen once; the top ten hold approximately 2.6%. This clonotype was found many times. Time point described: pre-sensitization, week 0. Treatment in this sample: therapeutic diphenylcyclopropenone sensitization with weekly scalp DPC. Here the sequenced sample was whole blood, taken in connection with sensitization to the hapten diphenylcyclopropenone (DPC). The clonotype was recovered from a woman aged 18-30 years with alopecia areata. Some clones in this sample may be carry-over from other donors' samples.

CDR3 coding DNA: TGTGCCAGCAGTTACATCCGGACAGGGGGCGGCACAGATACGCAGTATTTT. As protein: CASSYIRTGGGTDTQYF. The chain couples TRBV6-5 to TRBJ2-3; 11 positions agree with TRBD1. Germline CDR1 is MNHEY and CDR2 is SVGAGI. V shed 2 bases, J shed 1 base, and the junction held 5 bases outside the gene matches. This CDR3 region has 17 residues.